A single sample gave rise to the 13 T cell receptor beta chains below, sequenced in a study of shared clonotypes between healthy human individuals. CD8 cells classed as naive were CD45RO-negative and positively selected for CCR7, excluding terminally differentiated effector memory CD45RA+ cells. The repertoire was sequenced with immunoSEQ multiplex PCR; TCRdb's copy has only in-frame clones and lacks some. The table lists some 740,000 clones, 80% to 95% of them singletons. What was sequenced was naive CD8+ T cells sorted from blood. Receptors were obtained from a young man in good health.

This chain joins TRBV7-9 and TRBJ2-3, with 13 bases fitting TRBD2. Germline values: CDR1 SEHNR, CDR2 FQNEAQ (reference sequence). This CDR3 has 18 residues. Germline trimming cut 4 bases from V and 3 bases from J; bases unmatched to any gene: 10. The chain's CDR3 is CASSWRLAGGRVTDTQYF. Written as DNA, the CDR3 is TGTGCCAGCAGCTGGCGACTAGCGGGAGGAAGGGTGACAGATACGCAGTATTTT.

The gene calls are TRBV7-9 and TRBJ2-6, with D possibly TRBD2 on 6 matching bases. CDR1 SEHNR and CDR2 FQNEAQ come from the germline V gene (reference sequence). This CDR3 is built from 16 residues. Trimming removed 10 bases at V and 4 bases at J, with 20 bases between. CDR3 in amino acids: CATSVNRGTGANVLTF. In DNA, the CDR3 is TGTGCCACCTCCGTGAACCGGGGGACCGGGGCCAACGTCCTGACTTTC.

The chain links TRBV21-1 to TRBJ2-3. TRBV21-1 is assigned pseudogene status. This CDR3 comprises 13 residues. Written as DNA, the CDR3 is TGTGCCAGCACACCATTCAGCACAGATACGCAGTATTTT. Its translation is CASTPFSTDTQYF.

This clone was counted a single time. The chain carries TRBV5-1 and TRBJ2-1; D is ambiguous. Trimming took off 0 bases at V and 6 bases at J, with 4 bases between the two ends. Germline V CDR1 and CDR2: SGHRS, YFSETQ. This CDR3 has 12 amino acids. CDR3 residues: CASSLVANEQFF. CDR3 bases: TGCGCCAGCAGCTTGGTGGCCAATGAGCAGTTCTTC.

The V gene is TRBV29-1, the J gene TRBJ1-1, with D hard to call. Germline V lookup: CDR1 SQVTM, CDR2 ANQGSEA. This CDR3 contains 14 residues. Deletions cut 2 bases from V and 6 bases from J, with 16 bases between. The CDR3 region is CSVEWVDGGPEAFF. The CDR3 DNA sequence: TGCAGCGTTGAATGGGTGGATGGCGGGCCTGAAGCTTTCTTT. The full variable domain, with the rest looked up from reference TRBV29-1 and TRBJ1-1, is SAVISQKPSRDICQRGTSLTIQCQVDSQVTMMFWYRQQPGQSLTLIATANQGSEATYESGFVIDKFPISRPNLTFSTLTVSNMSPEDSSIYLCSVEWVDGGPEAFFGQGTRLTVV.

V and J are TRBV4-1 and TRBJ1-5; the D is unclear. Trimming pared 1 base from V and 7 bases from J, leaving 8 bases between. The CDR3 contains 13 residues. CDR1 is MGHRA, CDR2 YSYEKL, per germline. CDR3 DNA sequence: TGCGCCAGCAGCCAAGTACTGGGCCAGCCCCAGCATTTT. This encodes CASSQVLGQPQHF.

This chain joins TRBV7-9 and TRBJ2-1, with 9 bases that match TRBD1. CDR1 and CDR2 from the germline V gene are SEHNR and FQNEAQ (reference sequence). This CDR3 is built from 15 residues. V dropped 2 bases and J dropped 5; count of bases not matched to a gene: 4. In DNA, the CDR3 is TGTGCCAGCAGCTTAACAGGGGGCTCAGACAATGAGCAGTTCTTC. Translating it yields CASSLTGGSDNEQFF.

The chain links TRBV27 to TRBJ2-7; TRBD2 matches at 12 bases. Trimming at V came to 10 bases and at J to 1 base, leaving 11 bases not matched to a gene. CDR1 is MNHEY and CDR2 is SMNVEV in the germline V gene (reference sequence). This CDR3 contains 16 residues. The chain's CDR3 is CATPTSGSLPSYEQYF. The CDR3 DNA follows: TGTGCCACCCCGACTAGCGGGAGTCTTCCTTCCTACGAGCAGTACTTC.

The V gene is TRBV6-1, the J gene TRBJ2-7, with D unclear. The CDR3 runs 9 residues. V gave up 2 bases and J gave up 11 bases, with 4 bases separating them. CDR1 and CDR2 from the germline V gene are MNHNS and SASEGT. Here the CDR3 reads CASSEFKYF. DNA of the CDR3: TGTGCCAGCAGTGAATTTAAGTACTTC.

CDR3 protein: CASSVIRRGSGANVLTF. CDR3 sequence (DNA): TGTGCCAGCAGCGTTATTCGCAGGGGCTCTGGGGCCAACGTCCTGACTTTC. The V and J genes are TRBV7-9 and TRBJ2-6, with a possible D match to TRBD1 (6 bases). The CDR3 sequence is 17 residues long. Germline V lookup: CDR1 SEHNR, CDR2 FQNEAQ (reference sequence). With 5 bases removed from V and 0 bases from J, the gap between germline ends came to 14 bases.

Worth noting for this clone: The sample has other DNA sequences that encode this CDR3 too. This sequence joins TRBV9 and TRBJ2-3; no clear D gene. The CDR3 contains 12 residues. Between the trimmed V and J ends, which lost 0 bases and 4 bases, there was a span of 3 bases. Per the germline V gene, CDR1 is SGDLS and CDR2 is YYNGEE. CDR3 bases: TGTGCCAGCAGCGTAGGTTCAGATACGCAGTATTTT. It codes for CASSVGSDTQYF.

V and J are TRBV7-2 and TRBJ2-7; 7 bases agree with TRBD1. The CDR3 covers 16 residues. Germline V lookup: CDR1 SGHTA, CDR2 FQGNSA. V lost 5 bases to trimming and J lost 0 bases; unmatched junction nucleotides: 10. CDR3 region: CASSPEGQTNSYEQYF. CDR3 sequence (DNA): TGTGCCAGCAGCCCAGAGGGACAGACAAACTCCTACGAGCAGTACTTC.

CDR3 sequence reads: CASSVSVDSRYEQFF. CDR3 coding DNA: TGTGCCAGCAGCGTATCCGTAGACTCTAGATATGAGCAGTTCTTC. The chain joins TRBV9 to TRBJ2-1; D not resolved. V lost 1 base and J lost 8, with 16 bases in between. The CDR3 extends over 15 amino acids. Germline V gene data show CDR1 as SGDLS and CDR2 as YYNGEE.